This T cell receptor beta chain was identified in a study of blood T cell repertoires in COVID-19. The wider study: Samples came from the United States, Italy and Spain, spanning acute and convalescent COVID-19.

Germline loops: CDR1 SGHRS, CDR2 YFSETQ. The CDR3 runs 15 residues. Trimming removed 1 base from V and 1 base from J, with 11 bases in between. Profiling relied on immunoSEQ multiplex PCR, and the TCRdb table lists in-frame clones only, not all of them. There are 200,000 to 300,000 clones in the sample; 70% to 90% occur only once, and approximately 8.2% lies in the top ten. Each participant's cohort was designated according to participant-reported clinical history. The sequenced sample consisted of PBMCs or T cells enriched from blood (not recorded which). This receptor was obtained from a woman in her 50s with acute COVID-19. This sequence joins TRBV5-1 and TRBJ1-1; a possible D gene is TRBD1 (5 bases). This chain's CDR3 is CASSLQVGANTEAFF. CDR3 nucleotide sequence: TGCGCCAGCAGCTTGCAGGTTGGGGCGAACACTGAAGCTTTCTTT.